The clone carrying this T cell receptor beta chain has more than one count but fewer than ten. Its antigen is as yet unknown. Any gene name here is a mouse gene name. The read ends 4 residues before the CDR3 terminus; that terminus is restored from the germline J gene. Within the sample, other DNA sequences also encode this same CDR3. These data are taken from a study of CD8+ T cells in alopecia areata. The overall study: Grafted skin came from C3H/HeJ donors with spontaneous alopecia (roughly 6-13 months old) and was placed on roughly 7-11-week-old female C3H/HeJ mice. Broader study findings: Possibly because of HLA-related factors, TCR sharing was less clear across patients than in mice. Higher clonality was seen in lesional scalp than in normal scalp, especially in alopecia totalis/universalis. Scalp samples also contribute reads from the resident alphabeta T cells found in normal skin.

Markers used for sorting pooled cutaneous lymph node cells were CD4, CD8alpha, NKG2D, NKG2ACE and others. This CDR3 contains 14 residues. Germline lookup yields CDR1 LGHNA and CDR2 YNLKQL (reference sequence). Extracted RNA was reverse transcribed into cDNA, the sequencing template. Profiling relied on immunoSEQ multiplex PCR, and the TCRdb table lists in-frame clones only, not all of them. This set yields about 300,000 clones and no singletons; the top ten hold 1.2%. The chain joins TRBV5 to TRBJ2-5, with TRBD2 matching 12 bases. This TCR was sampled from a C3H/HeJ mouse with alopecia areata. As its MHC haplotype, the strain has H2-k. Sequencing was done on a sample of CD4+ T cells sorted from a lymph node. The covered CDR3 bases are TGTGCCAGCAGCCAGACTGGGGGGGCGGAC. Its protein is CASSQTGGAD. The CDR3 as a whole reads CASSQTGGADTQYF.